This TCR beta chain derives from a study of blood T cell repertoires in COVID-19 (dated by TCRdb to the early 2020s). Study-wide context: Samples covering the acute and convalescent phases of COVID-19 were provided by collaborators in the United States, Italy and Spain. The prospective study material was composed of cDNA or gDNA derived from T cells, B-cell-depleted T cells, or PBMCs. The dataset comprised deeply sampled blood TCRbeta repertoires from subjects exposed to, actively infected with, or recovered from COVID-19. The repertoires were released in a freely available public database meant as a resource for research on the immune response to SARS-CoV-2. The samples were drawn from the first 160 participants of the ongoing ImmuneRACE study and from over a thousand subjects provided by 6 global collaborators. The sample metadata nearly always contained a de-identified subject ID, COVID-19 status, age in years and sex. Where HLA class I and class II types were available, the types were taken from metadata supplied by the sample provider, not from assay-based typing.

Findings and caveats that apply to the study as a whole: The amount of clinical and demographic metadata varied by source and participant and was provided uncurated.

TCRbeta CDR3 regions were amplified from genomic DNA using the immunoSEQ Assay, a bias-controlled multiplex PCR. In the source study's methods: Nucleated cell counts per sample were estimated from amplification of reference gene primers within the assay. Sequence reads were collapsed and filtered to measure the absolute abundance of every unique TCRbeta CDR3 rearrangement. For each sample, productive Simpson clonality was calculated as the square root of Simpson's diversity index across productive rearrangements. The clones in this table, taken by TCRdb from immuneACCESS, are in-frame only. Not every clone is retained; where verified, under half of the shortfall comes from an unresolved V gene, and the cause of the rest is unknown. V and J calls and clone size are as listed in that table; D and trimming were resolved from the DNA. A total of approximately 150,000 clones appear in this sample, around three quarters of them only once. Less than 5.5% of the sample belongs to the ten largest clones.

Concerning this clone: Its antigen remains undetermined. The sample holds no much larger clone one base away, and base qualities are not on file.

Whole blood was collected in K2EDTA tubes by collaborating institutions according to the institutions' own protocols. For TCRbeta analysis, collaborator samples were shipped as frozen whole blood, as isolated PBMCs, or as DNA extracted from either sample type. The sequenced material came from peripheral blood. The receptor was isolated from a man in his 60s with acute or convalescent COVID-19.

The nucleotide sequence reads as follows: TGTGCCAGCTCACCACCGTTCAACGGAGACACTGAAGCTTTCTTT. This gives the protein CASSPPFNGDTEAFF. The V gene is TRBV18 and the J gene is TRBJ1-1, with the D gene not confidently named. Cut back by 0 bases and 3 bases, the V and J ends lie 11 bases apart. CDR1 and CDR2 were assigned from the germline V gene as KGHSH and LQKENI. Inclusive of the bounding cysteine and phenylalanine, the CDR3 is 15 residues long. Only the CDR3 part of the read is kept: 45 bases, read in frame from the first base.